This T cell receptor (beta chain) stems from a study of tumor and adjacent non-tumor tissue in lung cancer. Looking at the study overall: Patients comprised about a dozen adenocarcinoma, a couple of squamous cell carcinoma and 1 small cell lung cancer. The patients, some ten men and 5 women, were about 31 to 85 with stage I to III disease.

On this clonotype itself: Its antigen remains unidentified.

TCRbeta libraries were built with three rounds of nested PCR, modified from ARM-PCR. TCRdb independently ran MiXCR on the multiplex PCR reads; one entry per CDR3 protein. Seen here are tens of thousands of distinct CDR3 sequences, approximately 77% observed once, and the top ten hold about 9.5%. The template was RNA from unsorted bulk tissue. Study-wide points: Significantly higher TCR diversity was found in tumor than normal lung. Higher tumor TCR diversity was associated with shorter survival.

The CDR3 contains 15 residues. Trimming took 1 base from V and 0 from J, leaving 13 bases between them. The V gene's germline CDR1 is SQVTM and CDR2 ANQGSEA. The sequencing input was lung tumor tissue. This TCR derives from a woman aged 40 to 50 with non-small cell lung cancer. The chain combines TRBV29-1 with TRBJ2-7; a possible D gene is TRBD2 (5 bases). The CDR3 sequence: CSVEGVGNASYEQYF. For the CDR3, the DNA is TGCAGCGTTGAAGGGGTCGGGAATGCCTCCTACGAGCAGTACTTC.